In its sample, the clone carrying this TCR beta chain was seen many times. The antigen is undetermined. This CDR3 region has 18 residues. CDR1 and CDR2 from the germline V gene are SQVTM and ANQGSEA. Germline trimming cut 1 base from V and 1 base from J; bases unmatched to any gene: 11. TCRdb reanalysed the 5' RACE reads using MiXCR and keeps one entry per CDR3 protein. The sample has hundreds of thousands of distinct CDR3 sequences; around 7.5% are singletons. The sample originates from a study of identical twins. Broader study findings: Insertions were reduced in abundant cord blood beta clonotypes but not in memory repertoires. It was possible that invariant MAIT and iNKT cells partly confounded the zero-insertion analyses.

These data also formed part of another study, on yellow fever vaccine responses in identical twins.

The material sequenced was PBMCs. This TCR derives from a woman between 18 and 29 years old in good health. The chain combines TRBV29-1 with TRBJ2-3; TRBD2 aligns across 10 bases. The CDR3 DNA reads TGCAGCGTTGAAGGTGGGGGGGCCGGACTAGCGGGCACAGATACGCAGTATTTT. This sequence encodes CSVEGGGAGLAGTDTQYF.